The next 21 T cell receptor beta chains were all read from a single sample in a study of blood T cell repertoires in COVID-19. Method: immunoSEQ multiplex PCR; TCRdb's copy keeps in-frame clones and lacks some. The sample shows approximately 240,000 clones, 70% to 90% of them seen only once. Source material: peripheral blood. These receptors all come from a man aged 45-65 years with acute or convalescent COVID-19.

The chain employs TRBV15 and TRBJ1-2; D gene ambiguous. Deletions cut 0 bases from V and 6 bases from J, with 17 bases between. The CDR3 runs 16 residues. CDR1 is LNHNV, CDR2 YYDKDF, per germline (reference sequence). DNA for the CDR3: TGTGCCACCAGCAGAGATCGGTTCCAACAGCAGGATGGCTACACCTTC. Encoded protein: CATSRDRFQQQDGYTF.

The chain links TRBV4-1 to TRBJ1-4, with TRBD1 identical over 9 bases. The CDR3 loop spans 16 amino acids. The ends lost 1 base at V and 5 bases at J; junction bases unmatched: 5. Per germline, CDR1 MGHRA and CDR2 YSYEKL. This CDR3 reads CASSQAKGTGNEKLFF. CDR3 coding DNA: TGCGCCAGCAGCCAAGCTAAGGGGACAGGGAATGAAAAACTGTTTTTT.

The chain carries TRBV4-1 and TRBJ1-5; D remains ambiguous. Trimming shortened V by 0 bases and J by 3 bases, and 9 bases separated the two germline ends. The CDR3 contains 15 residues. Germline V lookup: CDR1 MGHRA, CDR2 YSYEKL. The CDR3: CASSQDLTINQPQHF. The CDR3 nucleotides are TGCGCCAGCAGCCAAGATCTGACAATCAATCAGCCCCAGCATTTT.

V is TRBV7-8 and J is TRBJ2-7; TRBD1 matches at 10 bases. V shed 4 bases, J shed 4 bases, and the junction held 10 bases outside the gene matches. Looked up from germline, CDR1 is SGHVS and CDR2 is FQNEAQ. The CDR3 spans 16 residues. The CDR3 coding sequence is TGTGCCAGCAGCTCCGAGGGGGGACAGGGGATTTACGAGCAGTACTTC. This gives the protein CASSSEGGQGIYEQYF.

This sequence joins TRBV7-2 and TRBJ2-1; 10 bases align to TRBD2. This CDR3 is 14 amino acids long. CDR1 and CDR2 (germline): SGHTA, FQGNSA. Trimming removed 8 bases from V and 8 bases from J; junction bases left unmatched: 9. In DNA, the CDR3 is TGTGCCAGCGCCACTAGCGGGAACGAGTATGAGCAGTTCTTC. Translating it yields CASATSGNEYEQFF.

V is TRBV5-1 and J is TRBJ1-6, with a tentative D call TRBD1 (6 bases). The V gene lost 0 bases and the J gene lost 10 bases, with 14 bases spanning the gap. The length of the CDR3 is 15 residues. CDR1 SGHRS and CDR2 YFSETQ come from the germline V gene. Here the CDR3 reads CASSLAGGARSPLHF. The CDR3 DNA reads TGCGCCAGCAGCTTGGCTGGGGGCGCAAGGTCACCCCTCCACTTT.

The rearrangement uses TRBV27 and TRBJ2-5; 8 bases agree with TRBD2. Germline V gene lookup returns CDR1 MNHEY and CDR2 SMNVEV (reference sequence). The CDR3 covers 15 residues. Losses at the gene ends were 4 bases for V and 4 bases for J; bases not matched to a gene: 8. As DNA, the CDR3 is TGTGCCAGCAGTTCCCTCCGGACTAGCAGAGAGACCCAGTACTTC. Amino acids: CASSSLRTSRETQYF.

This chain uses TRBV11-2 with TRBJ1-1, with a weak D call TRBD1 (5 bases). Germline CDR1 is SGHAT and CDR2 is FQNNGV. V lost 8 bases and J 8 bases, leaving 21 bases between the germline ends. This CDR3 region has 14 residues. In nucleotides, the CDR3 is TGTGCCAGCCGAACCGACCTCAGGGCAGCGGAAGCTTTCTTT. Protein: CASRTDLRAAEAFF. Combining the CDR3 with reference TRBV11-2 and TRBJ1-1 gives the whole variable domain EAGVAQSPRYKIIEKRQSVAFWCNPISGHATLYWYQQILGQGPKLLIQFQNNGVVDDSQLPKDRFSAERLKGVDSTLKIQPAKLEDSAVYLCASRTDLRAAEAFFGQGTRLTVV.

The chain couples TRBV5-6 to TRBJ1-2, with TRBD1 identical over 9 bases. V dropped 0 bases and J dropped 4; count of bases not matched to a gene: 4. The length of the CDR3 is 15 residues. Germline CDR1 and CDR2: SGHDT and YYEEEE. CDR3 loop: CASSLGGQGGYGYTF. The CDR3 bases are TGTGCCAGCAGCTTGGGGGGACAGGGTGGCTATGGCTACACCTTC.

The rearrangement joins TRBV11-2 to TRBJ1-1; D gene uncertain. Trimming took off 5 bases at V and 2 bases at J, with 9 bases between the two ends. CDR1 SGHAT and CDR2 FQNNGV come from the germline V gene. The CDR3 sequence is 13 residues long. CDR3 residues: CASSPGGNTEAFF. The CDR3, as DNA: TGTGCCAGCAGCCCCGGCGGTAACACTGAAGCTTTCTTT. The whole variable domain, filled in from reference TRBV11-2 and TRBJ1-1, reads EAGVAQSPRYKIIEKRQSVAFWCNPISGHATLYWYQQILGQGPKLLIQFQNNGVVDDSQLPKDRFSAERLKGVDSTLKIQPAKLEDSAVYLCASSPGGNTEAFFGQGTRLTVV.

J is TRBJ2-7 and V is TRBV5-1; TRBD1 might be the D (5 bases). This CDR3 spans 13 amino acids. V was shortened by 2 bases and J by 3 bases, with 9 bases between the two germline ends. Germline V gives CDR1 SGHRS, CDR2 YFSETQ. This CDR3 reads CASSLSGHYEQYF. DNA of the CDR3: TGCGCCAGCAGCTTATCAGGACACTACGAGCAGTACTTC.

The chain's CDR3 is CASSPTGQATQPQHF. CDR3 nucleotides: TGTGCCAGCAGCCCCACGGGACAGGCTACTCAGCCCCAGCATTTT. This chain joins TRBV3-1 (or the pseudogene TRBV3-2) and TRBJ1-5, with 8 bases fitting TRBD1. The V gene's germline CDR1 is LGHDT and CDR2 YNNKEL (reference sequence). The V segment lost 4 bases and the J segment 6 bases; nucleotides outside the gene matches: 8. This CDR3 comprises 15 residues.

The CDR3 loop is CASSLGDRGPRYF. As DNA, the CDR3 is TGTGCCAGCAGCTTGGGGGACAGGGGGCCCAGATATTTT. This sequence joins TRBV5-4 and TRBJ1-3; the match to TRBD1 covers 12 bases. From germline, CDR1 is SGHNT and CDR2 YYREEE (reference sequence). The CDR3 runs to 13 residues. V lost 0 bases and J lost 15; bases outside the gene matches: 4.

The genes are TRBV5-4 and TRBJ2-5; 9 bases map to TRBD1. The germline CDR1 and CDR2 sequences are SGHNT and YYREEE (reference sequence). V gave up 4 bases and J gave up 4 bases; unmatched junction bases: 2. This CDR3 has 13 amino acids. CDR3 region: CASSQQGAETQYF. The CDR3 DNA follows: TGTGCCAGCAGCCAACAGGGGGCAGAGACCCAGTACTTC.

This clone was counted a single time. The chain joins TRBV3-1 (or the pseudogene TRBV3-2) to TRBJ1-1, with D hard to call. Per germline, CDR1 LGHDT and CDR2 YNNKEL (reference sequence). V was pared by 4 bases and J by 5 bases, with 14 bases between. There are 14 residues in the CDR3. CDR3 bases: TGTGCCAGCAGCCCCGGGAGCCTGGGGACTGAAGCTTTCTTT. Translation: CASSPGSLGTEAFF.

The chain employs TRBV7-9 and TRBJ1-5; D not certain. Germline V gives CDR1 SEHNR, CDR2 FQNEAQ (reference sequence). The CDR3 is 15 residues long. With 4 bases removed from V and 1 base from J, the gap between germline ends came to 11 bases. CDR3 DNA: TGTGCCAGCAGCTCGACTGGTTGGAGCAATCAGCCCCAGCATTTT. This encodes CASSSTGWSNQPQHF.

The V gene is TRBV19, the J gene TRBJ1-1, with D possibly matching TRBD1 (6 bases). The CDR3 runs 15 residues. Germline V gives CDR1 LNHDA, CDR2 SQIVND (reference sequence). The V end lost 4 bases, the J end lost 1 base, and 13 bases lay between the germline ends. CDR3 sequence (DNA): TGTGCCAGTAGTACAGGACAGACCAAGAACACTGAAGCTTTCTTT. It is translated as CASSTGQTKNTEAFF.

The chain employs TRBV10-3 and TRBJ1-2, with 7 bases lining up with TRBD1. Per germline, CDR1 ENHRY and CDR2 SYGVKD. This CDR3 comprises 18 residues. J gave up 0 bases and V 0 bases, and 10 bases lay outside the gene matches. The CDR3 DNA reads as TGTGCCATCAGTGAGTCCGCCAGGGGGAGGATAGCTAACTATGGCTACACCTTC. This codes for CAISESARGRIANYGYTF.

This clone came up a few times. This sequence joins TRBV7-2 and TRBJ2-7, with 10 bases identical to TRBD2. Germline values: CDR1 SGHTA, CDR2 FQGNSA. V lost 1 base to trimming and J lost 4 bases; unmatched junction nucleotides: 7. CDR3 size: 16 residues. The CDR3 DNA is TGTGCCAGCAGCTTAGGTCTAGCGGGAGATGGTTACGAGCAGTACTTC. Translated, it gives CASSLGLAGDGYEQYF.

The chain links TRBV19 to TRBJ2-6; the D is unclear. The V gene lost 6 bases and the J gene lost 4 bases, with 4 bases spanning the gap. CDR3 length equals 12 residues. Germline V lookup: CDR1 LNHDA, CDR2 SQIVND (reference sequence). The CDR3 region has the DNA TGTGCCAGTAGCTTGGGGGCCAACGTCCTGACTTTC. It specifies CASSLGANVLTF.

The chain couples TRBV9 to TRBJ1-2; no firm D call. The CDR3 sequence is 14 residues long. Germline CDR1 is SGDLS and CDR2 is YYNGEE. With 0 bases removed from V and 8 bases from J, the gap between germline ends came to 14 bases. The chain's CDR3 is CASSVAPADWGYTF. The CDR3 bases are TGTGCCAGCAGCGTAGCCCCGGCAGACTGGGGCTACACCTTC.